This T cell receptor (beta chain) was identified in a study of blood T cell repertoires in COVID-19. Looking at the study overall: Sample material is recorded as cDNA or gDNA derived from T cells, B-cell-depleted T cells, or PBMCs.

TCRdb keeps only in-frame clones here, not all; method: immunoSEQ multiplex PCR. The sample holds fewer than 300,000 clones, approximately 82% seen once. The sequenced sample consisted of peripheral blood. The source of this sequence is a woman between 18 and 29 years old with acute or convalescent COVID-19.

The DNA of the CDR3 is TGTGCCAGCAGCGAGGGGCTAGCGGGAGGTTTTTACGAGCAGTACTTC. Its protein is CASSEGLAGGFYEQYF. This rearrangement joins TRBV3-1 (or the pseudogene TRBV3-2) to TRBJ2-7, with 11 bases identical to TRBD2. CDR1 and CDR2 from the germline V gene are LGHDT and YNNKEL (reference sequence). The CDR3 is 16 residues long. The V gene end was trimmed by 5 bases and the J gene end by 4 bases; junction bases not matched to a gene: 10.